Following are 24 T cell receptor beta chains from one sample sequenced in a study of T cell repertoires in cytomegalovirus infection. These receptors are not linked to any known antigen. TCRdb redid the calling of the reads with MiXCR, one entry per CDR3 protein. The profile shows roughly 46,000 distinct CDR3 sequences, around 18% of them singletons. Here the sequenced sample was CD8+ T cells from cultured PBMCs, taken from culture after CMV antigen stimulation. These receptor sequences come from a human donor in good health (CMV status not recorded). Some clones in this sample may be carry-over from other donors' samples.

This clonotype was seen at least ten times. The chain employs TRBV7-2 and TRBJ1-4, with TRBD1 matching over 8 bases. The germline gives CDR1 SGHTA, CDR2 FQGNSA. This CDR3 spans 14 amino acids. J gave up 8 bases and V 7 bases, and 9 bases lay outside the gene matches. CDR3 nucleotides: TGTGCCAGCACGGACAGGGTCGGGCGCGAAAAACTGTTTTTT. Amino acids: CASTDRVGREKLFF.

The genes are TRBV12-3 or TRBV12-4 and TRBJ1-1; a weak D match, TRBD1 (5 bases). The CDR3 sequence is 14 residues long. V gave up 4 bases and J gave up 5 bases, with 14 bases separating them. The CDR3 DNA is TGTGCCAGCAGTTCCGGCGGGGGAGGGACTGAAGCTTTCTTT. Protein: CASSSGGGGTEAFF.

The chain uses TRBV7-9 and TRBJ2-7; 7 bases are a match to TRBD2. Germline loops: CDR1 SEHNR, CDR2 FQNEAQ (reference sequence). This CDR3 has 14 amino acids. J lost 0 bases, V lost 5 bases, and 4 bases had no gene match. CDR3 protein: CASSVGLHSYEQYF. DNA of the CDR3: TGTGCCAGCAGCGTGGGACTACACTCCTACGAGCAGTACTTC.

This clonotype was recorded a few times. V gene TRBV4-2 combines with J gene TRBJ1-5, with D unclear. The length of the CDR3 is 15 residues. Between the trimmed V and J ends, which lost 4 bases and 6 bases, there was a span of 16 bases. Germline values: CDR1 LGHNA, CDR2 YNFKEQ. The CDR3, as DNA: TGTGCCAGCAGCCCCCTGCGGGGTGAGGGTCAGCCCCAGCATTTT. Its translation is CASSPLRGEGQPQHF.

Ten or more counts support this clonotype. The chain joins TRBV7-3 to TRBJ2-7; no clear D. From germline, CDR1 is SGHTA and CDR2 FQGTGA. There are 14 residues in the CDR3. With 0 bases removed from V and 2 bases from J, the gap between germline ends came to 8 bases. This chain's CDR3 is CASSLTGNPYEQYF. CDR3 DNA: TGTGCCAGCAGCTTAACAGGGAATCCCTACGAGCAGTACTTC.

This clonotype came up a few times. The chain carries TRBV28 and TRBJ2-7, with D maybe TRBD1 (6 bases). V was pared by 3 bases and J by 5 bases, with 11 bases between. CDR3 length: 13 amino acids. Germline V gives CDR1 MDHEN, CDR2 SYDVKM. The CDR3 DNA follows: TGTGCCAGCAGTTTGACGGGACATCACGAGCAGTACTTC. Translation: CASSLTGHHEQYF.

The chain has TRBV7-2 and TRBJ1-5; tentative D call: TRBD1 (6 bases). Germline CDR1 is SGHTA and CDR2 is FQGNSA. Deletions cut 5 bases from V and 4 bases from J, with 15 bases between. This CDR3 region has 15 residues. DNA for the CDR3: TGTGCCAGCAGCCCCGAACAGGGATGGAATCAGCCCCAGCATTTT. Translated: CASSPEQGWNQPQHF.

This clonotype was detected a few times. The chain carries TRBV5-5 and TRBJ1-6; D is possibly TRBD1 (6 bases). With 0 bases removed from V and 7 bases from J, the gap between germline ends came to 17 bases. CDR3 length: 17 residues. Germline CDR1 and CDR2: SGHKS and YYEKEE (reference sequence). In DNA form, the CDR3 reads TGTGCCAGCAGCTTGGGGGGCGGGGGCACATGGAATTCACCCCTCCACTTT. Its protein is CASSLGGGGTWNSPLHF.

Ten or more counts support this clonotype. The genes are TRBV7-2 and TRBJ2-7; D possibly corresponds to TRBD1 (6 bases). CDR1 and CDR2 (germline): SGHTA, FQGNSA. Deletions cut 6 bases from V and 2 bases from J, with 17 bases between. This CDR3 contains 15 residues. DNA of the CDR3: TGTGCCAGCAGTCCAGTCCCAGGGGAACCCTACGAGCAGTACTTC. Translation gives CASSPVPGEPYEQYF.

At least ten counts were recorded for this clonotype. The CDR3 reads CASSLGNQPQHF. CDR3 nucleotides: TGTGCCAGCAGCTTAGGTAATCAGCCCCAGCATTTT. The gene calls are TRBV7-9 and TRBJ1-5, with D unclear. V shed 1 base and J shed 4 bases, with 2 bases lying between them. Germline V CDR1 and CDR2: SEHNR, FQNEAQ (reference sequence). The CDR3 consists of 12 residues.

The chain recombines TRBV12-3 or TRBV12-4 with TRBJ2-5; 11 nucleotides line up with TRBD2. The CDR3 is 15 residues long. J gave up 5 bases and V 7 bases, and 9 bases lay outside the gene matches. CDR3 nucleotides: TGTGCCAGCACCCTTAGCGGGGGGGCCTTCGAGACCCAGTACTTC. It specifies CASTLSGGAFETQYF.

CDR3 bases: TGTGCCAGCATCTCCTCGGGGACCTACAATGAGCAGTTCTTC. Its translation is CASISSGTYNEQFF. This chain uses TRBV12-3 or TRBV12-4 with TRBJ2-1; the D gene is possibly TRBD2 (5 bases). The CDR3 covers 14 residues. The germline V and J ends were trimmed by 7 bases and 2 bases, with 12 bases remaining between them.

V gene TRBV7-9 combines with J gene TRBJ2-7; D is undetermined. With 5 bases removed from V and 6 bases from J, the gap between germline ends came to 17 bases. CDR1 SEHNR and CDR2 FQNEAQ come from the germline V gene (reference sequence). The CDR3 has 14 amino acids. The CDR3 DNA is TGTGCCAGCAGCCCAACCTTTTCTCGGGCCGAGCAGTACTTC. Translating gives CASSPTFSRAEQYF. The whole variable domain, remainder taken from reference TRBV7-9 and TRBJ2-7, is DTGVSQNPRHKITKRGQNVTFRCDPISEHNRLYWYRQTLGQGPEFLTYFQNEAQLEKSRLLSDRFSAERPKGSFSTLEIQRTEQGDSAMYLCASSPTFSRAEQYFGPGTRLTVT.

This clonotype was recorded many times. CDR3 sequence reads: CASSLAAGGHGYTF. The DNA of the CDR3 is TGTGCCAGCAGTTTAGCCGCAGGGGGGCATGGCTACACCTTC. The chain carries TRBV12-3 or TRBV12-4 and TRBJ1-2; 7 positions match TRBD1. J gave up 6 bases and V 0 bases, and 4 bases lay outside the gene matches. CDR3 length: 14 amino acids.

Many counts were recorded for this clonotype. The chain links TRBV4-1 to TRBJ2-7, with a possible D match to TRBD1 (6 bases). V was trimmed by 0 bases and J by 3 bases, leaving 15 bases between them. Germline CDR1 is MGHRA and CDR2 is YSYEKL. The CDR3 is made up of 16 amino acids. The CDR3 is CASSQDGGHPIYEQYF. The DNA of the CDR3 is TGCGCCAGCAGCCAAGATGGGGGACACCCTATCTACGAGCAGTACTTC.

The sample holds a few counts of this clonotype. The chain uses TRBV28 and TRBJ1-2; no clear D. Germline lookup yields CDR1 MDHEN and CDR2 SYDVKM. V was shortened by 7 bases and J by 2 bases, with 14 bases between the two germline ends. CDR3 length: 14 amino acids. DNA for the CDR3: TGTGCCAGCACCGACCGGGTCGACAACTATGGCTACACCTTC. It codes for CASTDRVDNYGYTF.

This clonotype was found a few times. The chain is built from TRBV6-2 or TRBV6-3 and TRBJ2-7; 9 nucleotides match TRBD2. This CDR3 contains 16 residues. V dropped 6 bases and J dropped 1; count of bases not matched to a gene: 10. CDR1 and CDR2 (germline): MNHEY, SVGEGT. CDR3 in amino acids: CASSPPRAGGSYEQYF. The CDR3, as DNA: TGTGCCAGCAGCCCGCCTCGAGCGGGGGGATCCTACGAGCAGTACTTC.

The chain uses TRBV6-1 and TRBJ2-1, with 9 bases matching TRBD2. This CDR3 has 15 residues. Germline V CDR1 and CDR2: MNHNS, SASEGT. V lost 6 bases, J lost 3 bases, and 6 bases stayed unmatched. In DNA form, the CDR3 reads TGTGCCAGCAGCCCCGGGACTAGCTTCTACAATGAGCAGTTCTTC. This gives the protein CASSPGTSFYNEQFF.

The chain combines TRBV4-1 with TRBJ2-3; D call uncertain. The CDR3 covers 13 residues. V lost 1 base, J lost 6 bases, and 8 bases lay in between. CDR1 is MGHRA, CDR2 YSYEKL, per germline. The chain's CDR3 is CASSQGLSDTQYF. The DNA for the CDR3 is TGCGCCAGCAGCCAAGGCCTCTCCGATACGCAGTATTTT.

This clonotype was recorded at least ten times. The J gene is TRBJ1-6, the V gene TRBV28, with D perhaps matching TRBD1 (5 bases). This CDR3 comprises 15 residues. Germline V gene sequence: CDR1 MDHEN, CDR2 SYDVKM. V lost 2 bases, J lost 8 bases, and 13 bases lay in between. Here the CDR3 DNA reads TGTGCCAGCAGTTTAGAACGAGGGGTGGATTCACCCCTCCACTTT. Protein: CASSLERGVDSPLHF.

At least ten counts were recorded for this clonotype. This sequence joins TRBV4-1 and TRBJ1-2; possibly TRBD1 for D (6 bases). V was cut by 4 bases and J by 6 bases, with 24 bases left in between. This CDR3 region has 17 residues. Per germline, CDR1 MGHRA and CDR2 YSYEKL. The CDR3 nucleotides read TGCGCCAGCAGCCCGGACAGTGGGTTTACATTTTCAAATGGCTACACCTTC. Translation gives CASSPDSGFTFSNGYTF.

This clonotype was found many times. The chain is built from TRBV4-3 and TRBJ2-1, with D possibly TRBD2 on 6 matching bases. The V end was cut by 0 bases, the J end by 0 bases, with 9 bases between. Germline CDR1 is LGHNA and CDR2 is YSLEER. CDR3 length: 16 residues. The CDR3 DNA is TGCGCCAGCAGCCAAGATTTGGGGGGCTCCTACAATGAGCAGTTCTTC. Translated, it gives CASSQDLGGSYNEQFF.

This clonotype came up many times. This chain uses TRBV12-3 or TRBV12-4 with TRBJ2-5; TRBD2 is a possible D gene (5 bases). Trimming took 5 bases from V and 3 from J, leaving 10 bases between them. CDR3 length: 13 amino acids. The CDR3 protein is CASSQDSEETQYF. The CDR3 bases are TGTGCCAGCAGTCAGGATAGCGAAGAGACCCAGTACTTC.

In its sample, this clonotype was seen many times. V and J are TRBV12-3 or TRBV12-4 and TRBJ1-5; 7 bases match TRBD1. V lost 5 bases and J lost 4; bases outside the gene matches: 8. This CDR3 has 15 residues. The CDR3 reads CASSPAGTENQPQHF. CDR3 coding DNA: TGTGCCAGCAGTCCGGCCGGGACAGAGAATCAGCCCCAGCATTTT.